The entry below gives a single T cell receptor (beta chain) sequence along with its context. Its antigen is unidentified. The data were produced by immunoSEQ multiplex PCR, yet TCRdb's version contains in-frame clones alone and is incomplete. The sample lists 99,000 or so clones; roughly 90% were seen once. The sample comes from a study of T cell responses to AZD1222 COVID-19 vaccine. Germline trimming cut 3 bases from V and 2 bases from J; bases unmatched to any gene: 2. CDR1 is SGHNT and CDR2 is YYREEE in the germline V gene (reference sequence). This CDR3 is 15 amino acids long. Regarding the study as a whole: Seropositivity was recorded at baseline in only a handful of AZD1222 recipients. Mapped onto spike, vaccine-associated CD4 TCRs spanned it and were dominant at 160-218 and 743-854.

The sequence was obtained from an adult in good health. This sequence joins TRBV5-4 and TRBJ2-7, with 13 positions matching TRBD2. The sample consisted of peripheral blood, taken on day 0 of AZD1222 vaccination. The CDR3 bases are TGTGCCAGCAGCTCGGGACTAGCGGGGACCTACGAGCAGTACTTC. This sequence encodes CASSSGLAGTYEQYF.